The subject of this entry is one T cell receptor (beta chain). The record originates from a study of blood T cell repertoires in COVID-19. Sequencing was performed with immunoSEQ multiplex PCR; in TCRdb, only in-frame clones are kept and a portion is missing. The sample contains about 83,000 clones, around 86% of which appear only once. The CDR3 loop spans 13 amino acids. V shed 3 bases and J shed 0 bases, with 9 bases lying between them. Germline V gene data show CDR1 as GTSNPN and CDR2 as SVGIG (reference sequence). The J gene is TRBJ2-7, the V gene TRBV30; no reliable D call. This TCR was recovered from a man between 50 and 59 years old with active COVID-19. Sequencing was performed on peripheral blood. CDR3 in DNA: TGTGCCTGGAGGCCCGCTAGCTCCTACGAGCAGTACTTC. Its protein product is CAWRPASSYEQYF.